This is a list of T cell receptor beta chains from one sample in a study of blood T cells in healthy people across ages. TCRdb redid the calling of the 5' RACE reads with MiXCR, one entry per CDR3 protein. The sample shows 850,000 or so distinct CDR3 sequences, around 30% of them seen only once. The sequenced sample consisted of blood. These receptors came from a woman older than 75 in good health. Each CDR3 is given with its conserved first and last residue. A D gene is named only where the DNA matches it firmly. Clone size is shown for a subset of rows, as once, few, many or a class of expanded clone.

size: many
J: TRBJ2-5
V: TRBV15
D: .
CDR3: CATSRGTGGETQYF
DNA: TGTGCCACCAGCAGAGGGACAGGAGGGGAGACCCAGTACTTC

size: .
J: TRBJ1-1
V: TRBV6-5
D: .
CDR3: CASSLNRGELTEAFF
DNA: TGTGCCAGCAGTTTGAATAGGGGGGAATTAACTGAAGCTTTCTTT

size: few
J: TRBJ1-6
V: TRBV6-5
D: .
CDR3: CASSYSRPNFSSYNSPLHF
DNA: TGTGCCAGCAGTTACTCGAGACCGAACTTCAGCTCCTATAATTCACCCCTCCACTTT

size: .
J: TRBJ2-3
V: TRBV20-1
D: TRBD2
CDR3: CSGSRDFGGSASTDTQYF
DNA: TGCAGTGGATCCAGGGATTTCGGCGGGAGCGCTAGCACAGATACGCAGTATTTT

size: .
J: TRBJ2-7
V: TRBV7-2
D: TRBD1
CDR3: CASSLLSGQSEQYF
DNA: TGTGCCAGCAGCTTATTATCGGGACAGAGCGAGCAGTACTTC

size: many
J: TRBJ1-4
V: TRBV5-1
D: .
CDR3: CASSQTGISYEKLFF
DNA: TGCGCCAGCAGCCAGACCGGGATATCGTATGAAAAACTGTTTTTT

size: many
J: TRBJ2-3
V: TRBV6-2/TRBV6-3
D: .
CDR3: CASSYALKDTQYF
DNA: TGTGCCAGCAGTTATGCCCTCAAGGATACGCAGTATTTT

size: many
J: TRBJ1-1
V: TRBV6-6
D: .
CDR3: CASRPLVATEAFF
DNA: TGTGCCAGCAGACCCCTAGTGGCCACTGAAGCTTTCTTT

size: .
J: TRBJ2-7
V: TRBV7-2
D: .
CDR3: CASSTVREQYF
DNA: TGTGCCAGCAGCACGGTGAGAGAGCAGTACTTC

size: many
J: TRBJ2-5
V: TRBV7-2
D: .
CDR3: CASSPLIRETQYF
DNA: TGTGCCAGCAGCCCCCTCATTAGGGAGACCCAGTACTTC

size: .
J: TRBJ1-1
V: TRBV7-9
D: .
CDR3: CASNIGVATEAFF
DNA: TGTGCCAGCAACATAGGGGTTGCGACTGAAGCTTTCTTT

size: few
J: TRBJ1-6
V: TRBV20-1
D: .
CDR3: CSARVPGTPNSPLHF
DNA: TGCAGTGCTAGAGTCCCCGGGACCCCAAATTCACCCCTCCACTTT

size: .
J: TRBJ1-1
V: TRBV18
D: .
CDR3: CASKGTRLDTEAFF
DNA: TGTGCCAGCAAGGGGACGAGGTTGGACACTGAAGCTTTCTTT

size: .
J: TRBJ1-2
V: TRBV3-1
D: .
CDR3: CASSQASLGDYGYTF
DNA: TGTGCCAGCAGCCAAGCGTCCCTAGGGGACTATGGCTACACCTTC

size: .
J: TRBJ2-5
V: TRBV29-1
D: .
CDR3: CNVGEHGGETQYF
DNA: TGCAACGTTGGAGAACACGGGGGAGAGACCCAGTACTTC

size: many
J: TRBJ2-1
V: TRBV5-1
D: TRBD2
CDR3: CASSLAPSGGARNEQFF
DNA: TGCGCCAGCAGCTTGGCCCCTAGCGGGGGGGCCCGCAATGAGCAGTTCTTC

size: .
J: TRBJ1-5
V: TRBV29-1
D: .
CDR3: CSVETGLNQPQHF
DNA: TGCAGCGTTGAAACCGGGCTAAATCAGCCCCAGCATTTT

size: .
J: TRBJ1-1
V: TRBV7-2
D: .
CDR3: CASTLGGTEAFF
DNA: TGTGCCAGCACCCTTGGAGGGACTGAAGCTTTCTTT

size: .
J: TRBJ1-5
V: TRBV12-3/TRBV12-4
D: .
CDR3: CASSLHSNQLQHF
DNA: TGTGCCAGCAGTTTACATAGCAATCAGCTCCAGCATTTT

size: many
J: TRBJ2-7
V: TRBV20-1
D: .
CDR3: CSAGRSGTGRGEQYF
DNA: TGCAGTGCCGGGAGGTCCGGGACAGGTAGAGGCGAGCAGTACTTC

size: many
J: TRBJ2-7
V: TRBV7-2
D: .
CDR3: CASSFDGGTYEQYF
DNA: TGTGCCAGCAGCTTTGACGGAGGAACCTACGAGCAGTACTTC

size: few
J: TRBJ2-3
V: TRBV12-3/TRBV12-4
D: .
CDR3: CASTPAGADTQYF
DNA: TGTGCCAGCACTCCAGCCGGGGCAGATACGCAGTATTTT

size: many
J: TRBJ2-7
V: TRBV20-1
D: TRBD1
CDR3: CSAPPGQGDDEQYF
DNA: TGCAGTGCTCCACCGGGACAGGGGGACGACGAGCAGTACTTC

size: many
J: TRBJ2-3
V: TRBV3-1
D: .
CDR3: CASSRPLAGGLDTQYF
DNA: TGTGCCAGCAGCCGACCTTTAGCAGGGGGACTAGATACGCAGTATTTT

size: few
J: TRBJ1-5
V: TRBV6-5
D: .
CDR3: CASSYSLQDQPQHF
DNA: TGTGCCAGCAGTTACTCCCTACAGGATCAGCCCCAGCATTTT

size: few
J: TRBJ2-7
V: TRBV6-2/TRBV6-3
D: TRBD1
CDR3: CASREHDRGGEQYF
DNA: TGTGCCAGCAGGGAACATGACAGGGGAGGCGAGCAGTACTTC

size: .
J: TRBJ2-2
V: TRBV7-9
D: TRBD1
CDR3: CASSEPTGFVTGELFF
DNA: TGTGCCAGCAGCGAGCCGACAGGGTTCGTCACCGGGGAGCTGTTTTTT

size: few
J: TRBJ1-2
V: TRBV20-1
D: .
CDR3: CSARDPLAYGYTF
DNA: TGCAGTGCTAGAGATCCGCTGGCCTATGGCTACACCTTC

size: .
J: TRBJ1-4
V: TRBV18
D: .
CDR3: CASSPSGGGEKLFF
DNA: TGTGCCAGCTCACCATCGGGGGGTGGAGAAAAACTGTTTTTT

size: many
J: TRBJ2-7
V: TRBV5-5
D: TRBD1
CDR3: CASSIPGTGKQYF
DNA: TGTGCCAGCAGCATTCCCGGGACAGGAAAGCAGTACTTC

size: few
J: TRBJ2-5
V: TRBV4-2
D: TRBD1
CDR3: CASSQGQHQETQYF
DNA: TGTGCCAGCAGCCAGGGACAGCACCAAGAGACCCAGTACTTC

size: many
J: TRBJ2-5
V: TRBV11-2
D: .
CDR3: CASSPELGTQYF
DNA: TGTGCCAGCAGCCCAGAACTGGGGACCCAGTACTTC